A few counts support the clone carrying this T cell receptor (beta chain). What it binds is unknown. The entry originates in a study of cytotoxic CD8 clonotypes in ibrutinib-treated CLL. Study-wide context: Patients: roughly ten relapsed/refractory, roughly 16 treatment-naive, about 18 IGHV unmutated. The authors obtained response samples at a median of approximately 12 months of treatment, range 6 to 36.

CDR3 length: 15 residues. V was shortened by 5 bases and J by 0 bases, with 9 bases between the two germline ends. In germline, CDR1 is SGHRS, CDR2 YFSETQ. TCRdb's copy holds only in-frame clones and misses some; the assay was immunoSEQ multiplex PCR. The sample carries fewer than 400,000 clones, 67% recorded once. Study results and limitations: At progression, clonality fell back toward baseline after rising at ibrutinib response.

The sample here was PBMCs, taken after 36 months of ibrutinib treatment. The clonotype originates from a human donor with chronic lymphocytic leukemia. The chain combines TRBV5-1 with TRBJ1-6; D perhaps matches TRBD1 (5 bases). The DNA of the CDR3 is TGCGCCAGCAGAGGGGACCTCTCCTATAATTCACCCCTCCACTTT. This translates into CASRGDLSYNSPLHF.